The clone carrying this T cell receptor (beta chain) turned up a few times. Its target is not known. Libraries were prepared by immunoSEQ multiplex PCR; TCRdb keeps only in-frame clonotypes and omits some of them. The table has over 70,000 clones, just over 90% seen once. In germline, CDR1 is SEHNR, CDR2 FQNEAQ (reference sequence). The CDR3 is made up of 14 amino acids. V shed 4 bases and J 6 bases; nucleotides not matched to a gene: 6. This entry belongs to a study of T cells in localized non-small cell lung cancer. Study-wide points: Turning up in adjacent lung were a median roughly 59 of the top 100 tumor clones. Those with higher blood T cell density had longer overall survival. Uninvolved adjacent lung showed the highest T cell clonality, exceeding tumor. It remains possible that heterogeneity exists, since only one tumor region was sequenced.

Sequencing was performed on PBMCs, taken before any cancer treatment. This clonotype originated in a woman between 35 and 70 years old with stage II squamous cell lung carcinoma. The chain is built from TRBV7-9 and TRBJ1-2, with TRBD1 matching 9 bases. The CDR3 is CASSYGQGTHGYTF. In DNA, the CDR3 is TGTGCCAGCAGCTACGGACAGGGGACCCATGGCTACACCTTC.